The 15 T cell receptor beta chains below were found in one sample sequenced in a study of blood T cell repertoires in COVID-19. Using immunoSEQ multiplex PCR, the repertoire was profiled, and TCRdb retains in-frame clones only, with some absent. Among 250,000 to 300,000 clones listed, over 75% were seen once. Source material: PBMCs or T cells enriched from blood (not recorded which). All receptors come from a woman aged 25 to 39 who had recovered from COVID-19.

This clone was seen a handful of times. The V gene is TRBV2, the J gene TRBJ1-6; tentatively, D is TRBD1 (5 bases). Germline values: CDR1 SNHLY, CDR2 FYNNEI. V shed 8 bases and J shed 11 bases, with 7 bases lying between them. There are 10 residues in the CDR3. CDR3: CASSGPPLHF. The CDR3 DNA reads TGTGCCAGCTCAGGGCCACCCCTCCACTTT.

This clone was seen more than once but under ten times. DNA for the CDR3: TGTGCCAGCAGCGAACTAGCGGGGGAGGAGACCCAGTACTTC. This sequence encodes CASSELAGEETQYF. The chain links TRBV5-5 to TRBJ2-5; 11 nucleotides match TRBD2. This CDR3 has 14 residues. Germline V gives CDR1 SGHKS, CDR2 YYEKEE (reference sequence). V lost 4 bases, J lost 5 bases, and 4 bases stayed unmatched. Full variable domain (outside the CDR3, taken from reference TRBV5-5 and TRBJ2-5): DAGVTQSPTHLIKTRGQQVTLRCSPISGHKSVSWYQQVLGQGPQFIFQYYEKEERGRGNFPDRFSARQFPNYSSELNVNALLLGDSALYLCASSELAGEETQYFGPGTRLLVL.

The chain couples TRBV11-3 to TRBJ2-3, with a weak D call TRBD2 (5 bases). Germline V gene lookup returns CDR1 SGHNT and CDR2 YENEEA. The V gene lost 4 bases and the J gene lost 9 bases, with 14 bases spanning the gap. The CDR3 extends over 13 amino acids. DNA for the CDR3: TGTGCCAGCAGCTGGCAACTAGAACGAACGCAGTATTTT. It is translated as CASSWQLERTQYF.

The chain recombines TRBV5-1 with TRBJ2-2; D gene uncertain. The ends were cut back, 0 bases at V and 3 bases at J, with 6 bases in the middle. Germline CDR1 reads SGHRS; CDR2 reads YFSETQ. The CDR3 is 14 residues long. CDR3 sequence: CASSLDRDTGELFF. DNA of the CDR3: TGCGCCAGCAGCTTGGATCGGGACACCGGGGAGCTGTTTTTT.

CDR3 sequence (DNA): TGTGCCAGCAGCTTACAGGGGATCTATGGCTACACCTTC. This encodes CASSLQGIYGYTF. The chain joins TRBV11-2 to TRBJ1-2, with a weak D call TRBD1 (6 bases). This CDR3 comprises 13 residues. The V end was cut by 2 bases, the J end by 4 bases, with 8 bases between. Germline V gene data show CDR1 as SGHAT and CDR2 as FQNNGV.

This clone was observed a single time. J is TRBJ1-3 and V is TRBV9; perhaps TRBD1 as D (5 bases). From germline, CDR1 is SGDLS and CDR2 YYNGEE. The V end was cut by 0 bases, the J end by 4 bases, with 8 bases between. The CDR3 totals 14 residues. CDR3 in DNA: TGTGCCAGCAGCGTAGGGGCAGGGGGAAACACCATATATTTT. This translates into CASSVGAGGNTIYF.

This rearrangement joins TRBV10-3 to TRBJ2-7, with D possibly being TRBD2 (6 bases). The V end lost 10 bases, the J end lost 4 bases, and 17 bases lay between the germline ends. Germline V gene lookup returns CDR1 ENHRY and CDR2 SYGVKD. The CDR3 runs 13 residues. CDR3: CATNPGTEYEQYF. The CDR3 coding sequence is TGTGCCACCAACCCCGGGACTGAATACGAGCAGTACTTC.

V usage is TRBV10-1 and J usage is TRBJ2-1, with D possibly TRBD1 on 5 matching bases. V lost 8 bases and J lost 6, with 17 bases in between. The germline CDR1 and CDR2 sequences are WNHNN and SYGVQD (reference sequence). CDR3 length: 14 amino acids. The CDR3 here is CASLSRQIGNEQFF. The CDR3 DNA is TGCGCCAGCCTTAGTAGACAGATCGGCAATGAGCAGTTCTTC.

This chain joins TRBV10-2 and TRBJ2-7; 7 bases match TRBD1. The CDR3 runs 16 residues. Germline V lookup: CDR1 WSHSY, CDR2 SAAADI. V shed 3 bases and J 4 bases; nucleotides not matched to a gene: 12. CDR3 sequence (DNA): TGCGCCAGCAGTGAATACAACGACAGGGACCGATACGAGCAGTACTTC. It is translated as CASSEYNDRDRYEQYF.

The genes are TRBV5-1 and TRBJ2-1, with D maybe TRBD1 (5 bases). The V gene's germline CDR1 is SGHRS and CDR2 YFSETQ. V dropped 4 bases and J dropped 0 bases, with 8 bases sitting between them. This CDR3 has 14 amino acids. CDR3 protein: CASSDGHSYNEQFF. The CDR3 region has the DNA TGCGCCAGCAGCGATGGACACTCCTACAATGAGCAGTTCTTC.

The chain is built from TRBV11-2 and TRBJ2-5; D gene ambiguous. CDR3 length equals 16 residues. The V end was cut by 1 base, the J end by 1 base, with 13 bases between. Germline CDR1 reads SGHAT; CDR2 reads FQNNGV. CDR3 in DNA: TGTGCCAGCAGCTTAGCCCCTACGTCGCGCCAAGAGACCCAGTACTTC. It translates to CASSLAPTSRQETQYF.

This sequence joins TRBV13 and TRBJ1-2, with a weak D call TRBD1 (5 bases). The V gene lost 2 bases and the J gene lost 6 bases, with 10 bases spanning the gap. The CDR3 totals 13 residues. Germline V gene lookup returns CDR1 PRHDT and CDR2 FYEKMQ (reference sequence). The CDR3 here is CASSLTRGNGYTF. The DNA for the CDR3 is TGTGCCAGCAGCTTAACAAGGGGCAATGGCTACACCTTC. The variable domain in full, with the rest retrieved from reference TRBV13 and TRBJ1-2, is AAGVIQSPRHLIKEKRETATLKCYPIPRHDTVYWYQQGPGQDPQFLISFYEKMQSDKGSIPDRFSAQQFSDYHSELNMSSLELGDSALYFCASSLTRGNGYTFGSGTRLTVV.

V usage is TRBV30 and J usage is TRBJ2-2; D is unclear. The CDR3 sequence is 14 residues long. In germline, CDR1 is GTSNPN, CDR2 SVGIG (reference sequence). V shed 0 bases and J shed 4 bases, with 9 bases lying between them. The CDR3 DNA reads as TGTGCCTGGAGTGTACTTATGGTCACCGGGGAGCTGTTTTTT. Translated, it gives CAWSVLMVTGELFF.

The CDR3 bases are TGTGCCAGCAGTCACCCAGGAGGGGGCTACACCTTC. Amino acid sequence: CASSHPGGGYTF. The chain joins TRBV5-5 to TRBJ1-2, with D unresolved. The germline gives CDR1 SGHKS, CDR2 YYEKEE (reference sequence). The CDR3 length is 12 residues. V lost 5 bases to trimming and J lost 8 bases, with 13 bases between them.

The count of this clone is one. The chain couples TRBV13 to TRBJ2-7; tentatively, D is TRBD2 (5 bases). Germline V gene lookup returns CDR1 PRHDT and CDR2 FYEKMQ (reference sequence). There are 13 residues in the CDR3. V shed 3 bases and J shed 3 bases, with 9 bases lying between them. DNA of the CDR3: TGTGCCAGCAGCTTGAGGGTAGGCTACGAGCAGTACTTC. Protein product: CASSLRVGYEQYF.